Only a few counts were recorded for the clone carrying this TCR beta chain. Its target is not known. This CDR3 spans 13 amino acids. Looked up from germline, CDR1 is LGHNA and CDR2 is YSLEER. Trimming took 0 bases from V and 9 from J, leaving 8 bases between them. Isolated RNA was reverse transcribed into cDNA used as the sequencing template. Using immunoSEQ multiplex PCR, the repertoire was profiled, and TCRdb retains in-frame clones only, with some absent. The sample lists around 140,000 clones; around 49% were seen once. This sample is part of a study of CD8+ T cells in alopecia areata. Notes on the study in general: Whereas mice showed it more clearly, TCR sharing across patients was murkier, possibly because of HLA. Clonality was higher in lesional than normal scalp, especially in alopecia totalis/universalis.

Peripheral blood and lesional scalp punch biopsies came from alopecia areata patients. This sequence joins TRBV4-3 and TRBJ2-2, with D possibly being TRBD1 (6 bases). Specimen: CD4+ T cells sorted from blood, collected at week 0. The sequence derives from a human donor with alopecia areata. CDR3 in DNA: TGCGCCAGCAGCCAAGATACAGGGCGGGAGCTGTTTTTT. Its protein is CASSQDTGRELFF.